Listed below are T cell receptor beta chains from one sample, sequenced in a study of a mutant IDH1 vaccine in newly diagnosed glioma. Antigens for these TCRs are unknown. Generated by immunoSEQ multiplex PCR, the TCRdb table keeps only in-frame clones and is missing some. This sample yields over 55,000 clones, of which approximately 86% are seen a single time; 3.1% belongs to the top ten. The source was PBMCs, collected from a glioma patient whose treatment included an IDH1 peptide vaccine. These TCRs come from a woman younger than 35 with glioma. Some clones in this sample may be carry-over from other donors' samples. CDR3s include the opening cysteine and the closing phenylalanine or tryptophan. The D gene is left open where the match is weak. Only part of the rows carry a size: once, few, many, or a class if the clone is expanded.

v_gene	abundance	j_gene	d_gene	CDR3nt	CDR3aa
TRBV5-1	NA	TRBJ2-7	TRBD2	TGCGCCAGCAGCCTCGGGCGTCTCCGGGGGGACGAGCAGTACTTC	CASSLGRLRGDEQYF
TRBV5-4	NA	TRBJ1-1	NA	TGTGCCAGCAGCTTCGGGCAGGGGCGGACTGAAGCTTTCTTT	CASSFGQGRTEAFF
TRBV7-2	NA	TRBJ2-2	NA	TGTGCGGGGAATCGGGGGACCCGGAACACCGGGGAGCTGTTTTTT	CAGNRGTRNTGELFF
TRBV10-1	NA	TRBJ2-7	NA	TGCGCCAGCAGTGAAGAGCAGTACTTC	CASSEEQYF
TRBV7-9	NA	TRBJ2-5	TRBD1	TGTGCCAGTGGAGGGCAGGGGGCGTACCAAGAGACCCAGTACTTC	CASGGQGAYQETQYF
TRBV7-2	once	TRBJ2-1	TRBD2	TGTGCCAGCAGCTCGACTAGCAGTCCGGACAATGAGCAGTTCTTC	CASSSTSSPDNEQFF
TRBV7-9	NA	TRBJ2-2	NA	TGTGCCAGCAGCTTAAAGGTGACAACGAACACCGGGGAGCTGTTTTTT	CASSLKVTTNTGELFF
TRBV5-1	NA	TRBJ2-3	NA	TGCGCCAGCAGCTTGGAAGGCCTTGGGGATACGCAGTATTTT	CASSLEGLGDTQYF
TRBV7-2	NA	TRBJ2-1	NA	TGTGCCAGCAGCTTAGGCTACGGTGCCTACAATGAGCAGTTCTTC	CASSLGYGAYNEQFF
TRBV6-4	NA	TRBJ2-1	TRBD2	TGTGCCAGCAGCCAAACTAGCGGGGACTACAATGAGCAGTTCTTC	CASSQTSGDYNEQFF
TRBV27	NA	TRBJ2-3	TRBD2	TGTGCCAGCAGTTTTACCAGACTAGCGGGAACCACAGATACGCAGTATTTT	CASSFTRLAGTTDTQYF
TRBV19	NA	TRBJ1-6	TRBD1	TGTGCCAGTAGTATGGGGACGGACAGGTATAATTCACCCCTCCACTTT	CASSMGTDRYNSPLHF
TRBV15	few	TRBJ2-1	TRBD2	TGTGCCACCAGCAGGGGTCAGGGAGGGCCCCACAATGAGCAGTTCTTC	CATSRGQGGPHNEQFF
TRBV28	NA	TRBJ1-1	NA	TGTGCCAGCAGTGTCGGGACGCCGGGAGCTTTCTTT	CASSVGTPGAFF
TRBV5-1	few	TRBJ1-2	NA	TGCGCCAGCAGCTTGGCAACAGGTGTCTATGGCTACACCTTC	CASSLATGVYGYTF
TRBV4-2	NA	TRBJ1-3	NA	TGTGCCAGCAGCCAAGGAATCGGGCGCGGGAGATTAAGCTCTGGAAACACCATATATTTT	CASSQGIGRGRLSSGNTIYF
TRBV11-3	NA	TRBJ2-7	NA	TGTGCCAGCAGCTCCCTGACAGTCCCCTACGAGCAGTACTTC	CASSSLTVPYEQYF
TRBV19	NA	TRBJ2-2	NA	TGTGCCAGGGGGACAGGGGAGCTGTTTTTT	CARGTGELFF
TRBV5-6	NA	TRBJ2-1	NA	TGTGCCAGCAGCCTCCTACTTAGTAGGAATGAGCAGTTCTTC	CASSLLLSRNEQFF
TRBV2	NA	TRBJ2-7	TRBD1	TGTGCCAGCAGCTTTTCGAGGACAGGGGCCGGCGAGCAGTACTTC	CASSFSRTGAGEQYF
TRBV5-6	NA	TRBJ2-2	NA	TGTGCCAGCAGCGTGTGGGCTGGGGGCCTTAACACCGGGGAGCTGTTTTTT	CASSVWAGGLNTGELFF
TRBV2	NA	TRBJ2-1	NA	TGTGCCAGCAGCGGGGGGCGGGCAGGGGGTTACAATGAGCAGTTCTTC	CASSGGRAGGYNEQFF
TRBV4-3	NA	TRBJ1-2	NA	TGCGCCAGCAGCCAAGATGGGGGTAACTATGGCTACACCTTC	CASSQDGGNYGYTF
TRBV7-9	NA	TRBJ1-1	NA	TGTGCCAGCAGCCGTACAGAGGACACTGAAGCTTTCTTT	CASSRTEDTEAFF
TRBV6-5	NA	TRBJ2-3	TRBD1	TGTGCCAGCAGTACCGGGACAGTGAGCACAGATACGCAGTATTTT	CASSTGTVSTDTQYF
TRBV2	NA	TRBJ2-7	TRBD1	TGTGCCAGCAGAATACAGGGGGATGTCTTC	CASRIQGDVF
TRBV7-9	NA	TRBJ2-3	TRBD1	TGTGCCAGCCGATCCGGGACAGTGGAGCTCACGCAGTATTTT	CASRSGTVELTQYF
TRBV27	NA	TRBJ2-1	TRBD1	TGTGCCAGCAGTTTACTGGGACAGGGGAACAATGAGCAGTTCTTC	CASSLLGQGNNEQFF
TRBV7-9	NA	TRBJ2-4	NA	TGTGCCAGCAGCCCGCCGGGTGCAGGACCTATAGCCAAAAACATTCAGTACTTC	CASSPPGAGPIAKNIQYF
TRBV28	NA	TRBJ1-5	TRBD1	TGTGCCAGCAGTTCTCCGGGACAGACCAATCAGCCCCAGCATTTT	CASSSPGQTNQPQHF
TRBV7-9	once	TRBJ2-2	TRBD1	TGTGCCAGCAGCTTCCGACATACCGGGGACAGGGTAAAAACCGGGGAGCTGTTTTTT	CASSFRHTGDRVKTGELFF
TRBV10-3	NA	TRBJ2-2	NA	TGTGCCATCAGTGAACCCACAGGGACCGGGGAGCTGTTTTTT	CAISEPTGTGELFF
TRBV5-1	NA	TRBJ1-2	NA	TGCGCCAGCAGCTTCCCCCGGGGCCAAGACTACACCTTC	CASSFPRGQDYTF
TRBV6-5	NA	TRBJ1-2	NA	TGTGCCAGCAGTTACTCATCGGGGGGACATGGCTACACCTTC	CASSYSSGGHGYTF
TRBV5-1	once	TRBJ2-7	NA	TGCGCCAGCAGCCTTGCGGGTCAGGCAGGTAACTCCTACGAGCAGTACTTC	CASSLAGQAGNSYEQYF
TRBV5-8	NA	TRBJ1-5	NA	TGTGCCAGCAGCTGGGACGGGGGAGGCAATCAGCCCCAGCATTTT	CASSWDGGGNQPQHF
TRBV5-5	NA	TRBJ1-5	NA	TGTGCCAGCAGCCCCTTGGCGCGGCCAGGCAATCAGCCCCAGCATTTT	CASSPLARPGNQPQHF
TRBV10-3	NA	TRBJ2-3	NA	TGTGCCATCAGCGGAGTCACAGATACGCAGTATTTT	CAISGVTDTQYF
TRBV29-1	NA	TRBJ1-1	NA	TGCAGCGTTGCAACATCTTTGAACACTGAAGCTTTCTTT	CSVATSLNTEAFF
TRBV19	NA	TRBJ1-6	NA	TGTGCCAGTAAGGCCGGGTCTAATTCACCCCTCCACTTT	CASKAGSNSPLHF
TRBV19	NA	TRBJ1-5	NA	TGTGCCAGTAGTGTGGCATTGCATCAGCCCCAGCATTTT	CASSVALHQPQHF
TRBV4-1	NA	TRBJ1-1	NA	TGCGCCGGCAGCCGAGGCCCCGGGGGTGGGAACACTGAAGCTTTCTTT	CAGSRGPGGGNTEAFF
TRBV5-1	NA	TRBJ1-4	NA	TGCGCCAGCAGCTTAACAGCGCGTGATTTCGCAACTAATGAAAAACTGTTTTTT	CASSLTARDFATNEKLFF
TRBV5-4	NA	TRBJ1-2	NA	TGTGCCAGCAGCCGAGGGGGGTACTCTAACTATGGCTACACCTTC	CASSRGGYSNYGYTF
TRBV5-1	NA	TRBJ2-1	TRBD2	TGCGCCAGCAGCTTGGGAGGACTAGCGGGAGTAGGTTGGTTCTTC	CASSLGGLAGVGWFF
TRBV4-3	NA	TRBJ1-2	NA	TGCGCCAGCAGCCAAGTGGTGCAAGCTAACTATGGCTACACCTTC	CASSQVVQANYGYTF
TRBV7-9	NA	TRBJ2-5	NA	TGTGCCAGCAGCTTAGGGATTGGGACGCCGGAGACCCAGTACTTC	CASSLGIGTPETQYF
TRBV5-6	once	TRBJ1-5	NA	TGTGCCAGCAGCTTGGGGACGGGGAGCAATCAGCCCCAGCATTTT	CASSLGTGSNQPQHF
TRBV4-3	NA	TRBJ1-4	NA	TGCGCCAGCAGCCAAGAACAGCCGGGACGGAGGGAAAAACTGTTTTTT	CASSQEQPGRREKLFF
TRBV6-5	NA	TRBJ1-1	NA	TGTGCCAGCAGTTACTCGATAAACGGGAACACTGAAGCTTTCTTT	CASSYSINGNTEAFF
TRBV7-6	NA	TRBJ1-4	NA	TGTGCCAGCAGCTTAGCTACCGGGACGAATGAAAAACTGTTTTTT	CASSLATGTNEKLFF
TRBV6-5	NA	TRBJ1-1	NA	TGTGCCAGCAGTTACGGAAGGGTCGGGACTGAAGCTTTCTTT	CASSYGRVGTEAFF
TRBV12-5	NA	TRBJ1-6	NA	TGTGCTAGTGGGGGACCGGACGGAGACAATTCACCCCTCCACTTT	CASGGPDGDNSPLHF
TRBV27	NA	TRBJ1-4	NA	TGTGCCAGCAGTTCCCCGGAGGGCAGGGGAGGAGAAAAACTGTTTTTT	CASSSPEGRGGEKLFF